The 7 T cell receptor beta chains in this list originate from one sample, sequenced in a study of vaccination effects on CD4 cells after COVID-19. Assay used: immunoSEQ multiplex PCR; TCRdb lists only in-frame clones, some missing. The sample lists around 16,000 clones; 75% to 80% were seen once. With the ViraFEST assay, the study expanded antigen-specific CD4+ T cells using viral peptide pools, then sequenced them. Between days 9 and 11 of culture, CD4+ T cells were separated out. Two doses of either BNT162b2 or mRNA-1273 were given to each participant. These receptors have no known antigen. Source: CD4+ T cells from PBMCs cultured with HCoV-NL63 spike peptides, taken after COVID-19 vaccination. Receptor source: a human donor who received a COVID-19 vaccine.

The CDR3 sequence: CASSSSNSGANVLTF. CDR3 DNA: TGTGCCAGCAGCAGCAGTAACTCTGGGGCCAACGTCCTGACTTTC. This chain links TRBV5-4 with TRBJ2-6, with D hard to call. Germline V gene lookup returns CDR1 SGHNT and CDR2 YYREEE (reference sequence). The V end lost 4 bases, the J end lost 0 bases, and 8 bases lay between the germline ends. The CDR3 has 15 amino acids.

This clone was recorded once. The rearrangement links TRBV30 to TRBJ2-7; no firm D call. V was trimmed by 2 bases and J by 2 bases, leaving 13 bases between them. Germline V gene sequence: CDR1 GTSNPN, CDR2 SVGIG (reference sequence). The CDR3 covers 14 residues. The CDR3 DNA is TGTGCCTGGAGTTTCCAAAGAAGAGCCTACGAGCAGTACTTC. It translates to CAWSFQRRAYEQYF.

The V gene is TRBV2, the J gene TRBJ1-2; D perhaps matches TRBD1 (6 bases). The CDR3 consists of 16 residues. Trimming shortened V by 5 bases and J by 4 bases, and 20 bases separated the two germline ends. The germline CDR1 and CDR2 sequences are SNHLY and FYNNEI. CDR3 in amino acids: CASSPRRSGQRYGYTF. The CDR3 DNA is TGTGCCAGCAGTCCCCGCCGCTCCGGACAGCGCTATGGCTACACCTTC.

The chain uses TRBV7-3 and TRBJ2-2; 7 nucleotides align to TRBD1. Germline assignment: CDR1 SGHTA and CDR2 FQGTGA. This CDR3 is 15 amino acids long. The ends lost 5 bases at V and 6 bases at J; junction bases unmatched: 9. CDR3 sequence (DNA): TGTGCCAGCAGCCCCGGACAGGCTCGGGCCGGGGAGCTGTTTTTT. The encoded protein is CASSPGQARAGELFF.

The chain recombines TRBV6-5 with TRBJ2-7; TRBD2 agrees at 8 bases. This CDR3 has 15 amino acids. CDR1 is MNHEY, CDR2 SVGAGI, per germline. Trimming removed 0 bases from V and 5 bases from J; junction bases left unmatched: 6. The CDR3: CASSYSSRRGDEQYF. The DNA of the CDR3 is TGTGCCAGCAGTTACTCGAGTAGGCGGGGGGACGAGCAGTACTTC.

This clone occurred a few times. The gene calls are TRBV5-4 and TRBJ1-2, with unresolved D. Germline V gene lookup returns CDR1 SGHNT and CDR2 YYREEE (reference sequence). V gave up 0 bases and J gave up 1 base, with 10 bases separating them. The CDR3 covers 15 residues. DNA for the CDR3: TGTGCCAGCAGCTTGGGCCCCCCCGTTAACTATGGCTACACCTTC. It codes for CASSLGPPVNYGYTF.

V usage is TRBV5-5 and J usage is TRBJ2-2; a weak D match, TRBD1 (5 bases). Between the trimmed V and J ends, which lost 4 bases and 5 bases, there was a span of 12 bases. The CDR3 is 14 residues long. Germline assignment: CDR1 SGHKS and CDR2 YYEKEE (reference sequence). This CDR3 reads CASSHQGRTGELFF. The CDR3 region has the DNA TGTGCCAGCAGCCACCAGGGAAGGACCGGGGAGCTGTTTTTT. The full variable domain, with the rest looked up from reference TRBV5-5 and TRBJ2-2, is DAGVTQSPTHLIKTRGQQVTLRCSPISGHKSVSWYQQVLGQGPQFIFQYYEKEERGRGNFPDRFSARQFPNYSSELNVNALLLGDSALYLCASSHQGRTGELFFGEGSRLTVL.